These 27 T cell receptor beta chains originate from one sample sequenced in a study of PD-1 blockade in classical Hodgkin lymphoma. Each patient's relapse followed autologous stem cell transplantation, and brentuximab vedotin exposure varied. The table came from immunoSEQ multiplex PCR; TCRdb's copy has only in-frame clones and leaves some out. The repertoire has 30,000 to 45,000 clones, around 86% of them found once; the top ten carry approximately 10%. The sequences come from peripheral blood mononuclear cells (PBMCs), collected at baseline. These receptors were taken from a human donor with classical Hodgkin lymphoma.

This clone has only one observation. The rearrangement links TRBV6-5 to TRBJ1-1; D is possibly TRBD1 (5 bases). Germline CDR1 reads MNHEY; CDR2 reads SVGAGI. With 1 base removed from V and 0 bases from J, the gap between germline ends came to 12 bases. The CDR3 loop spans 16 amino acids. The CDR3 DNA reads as TGTGCCAGCAGTTACTTGGACAACGGTATGAACACTGAAGCTTTCTTT. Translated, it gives CASSYLDNGMNTEAFF.

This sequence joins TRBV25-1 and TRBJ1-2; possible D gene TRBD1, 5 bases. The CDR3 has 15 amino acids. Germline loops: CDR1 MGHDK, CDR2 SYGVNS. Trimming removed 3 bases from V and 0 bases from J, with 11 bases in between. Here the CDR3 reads CASSDPGTANYGYTF. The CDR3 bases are TGTGCCAGCAGTGATCCCGGGACTGCTAACTATGGCTACACCTTC.

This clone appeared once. Here the CDR3 reads CASSIRKSTDTQYF. DNA of the CDR3: TGTGCCAGCAGCATTAGGAAAAGCACAGATACGCAGTATTTT. V and J are TRBV7-2 and TRBJ2-3; D gene ambiguous. V was clipped by 5 bases and J by 0 bases, with 9 bases between them. CDR1 and CDR2 (germline): SGHTA, FQGNSA. The CDR3 is made up of 14 amino acids. Full variable domain (remainder filled in from reference TRBV7-2 and TRBJ2-3): GAGVSQSPSNKVTEKGKDVELRCDPISGHTALYWYRQSLGQGLEFLIYFQGNSAPDKSGLPSDRFSAERTGGSVSTLTIQRTQQEDSAVYLCASSIRKSTDTQYFGPGTRLTVL.

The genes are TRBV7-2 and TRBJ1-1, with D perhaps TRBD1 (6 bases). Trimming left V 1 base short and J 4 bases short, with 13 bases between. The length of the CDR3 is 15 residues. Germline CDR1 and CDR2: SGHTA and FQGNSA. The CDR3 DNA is TGTGCCAGCAGCTTAGTTGCGGGGGCGGGCACTGAAGCTTTCTTT. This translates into CASSLVAGAGTEAFF.

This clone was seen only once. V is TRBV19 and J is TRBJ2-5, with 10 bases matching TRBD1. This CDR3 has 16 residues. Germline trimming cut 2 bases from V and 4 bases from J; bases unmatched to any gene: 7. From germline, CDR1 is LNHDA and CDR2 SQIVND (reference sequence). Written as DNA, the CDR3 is TGTGCCAGTAGTATAAGGACAGGGGGGTTTGGAGAGACCCAGTACTTC. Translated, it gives CASSIRTGGFGETQYF.

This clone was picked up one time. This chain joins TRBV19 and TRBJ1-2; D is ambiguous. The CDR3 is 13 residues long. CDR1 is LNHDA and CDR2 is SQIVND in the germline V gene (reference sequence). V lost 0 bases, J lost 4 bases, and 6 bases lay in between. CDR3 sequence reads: CASSIDYSYGYTF. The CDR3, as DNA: TGTGCCAGTAGTATAGATTACAGCTATGGCTACACCTTC.

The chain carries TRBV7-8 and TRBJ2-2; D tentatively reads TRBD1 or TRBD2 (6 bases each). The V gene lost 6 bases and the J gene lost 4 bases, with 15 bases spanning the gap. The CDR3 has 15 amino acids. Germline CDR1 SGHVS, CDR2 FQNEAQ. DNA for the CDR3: TGTGCCAGCAGAATCGTAGGGGGGAGCACCGGGGAGCTGTTTTTT. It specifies CASRIVGGSTGELFF.

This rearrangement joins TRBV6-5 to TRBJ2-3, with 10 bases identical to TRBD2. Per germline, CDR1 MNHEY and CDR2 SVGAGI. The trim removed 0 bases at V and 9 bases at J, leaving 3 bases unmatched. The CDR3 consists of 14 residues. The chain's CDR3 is CASSYSVSGGTQYF. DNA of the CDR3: TGTGCCAGCAGTTACTCTGTTAGCGGGGGGACGCAGTATTTT.

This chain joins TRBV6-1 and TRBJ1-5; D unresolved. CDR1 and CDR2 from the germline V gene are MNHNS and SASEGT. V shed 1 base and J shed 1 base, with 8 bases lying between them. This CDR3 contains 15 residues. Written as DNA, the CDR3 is TGTGCCAGCAGTGAAGGTAGGGCCAGCAATCAGCCCCAGCATTTT. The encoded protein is CASSEGRASNQPQHF.

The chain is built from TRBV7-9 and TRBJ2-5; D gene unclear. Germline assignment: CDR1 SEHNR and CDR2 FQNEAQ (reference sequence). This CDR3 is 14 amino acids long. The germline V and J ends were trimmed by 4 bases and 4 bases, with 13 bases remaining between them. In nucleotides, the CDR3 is TGTGCCAGCAGCTCCGGACGCTTCGGAGAGACCCAGTACTTC. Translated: CASSSGRFGETQYF.

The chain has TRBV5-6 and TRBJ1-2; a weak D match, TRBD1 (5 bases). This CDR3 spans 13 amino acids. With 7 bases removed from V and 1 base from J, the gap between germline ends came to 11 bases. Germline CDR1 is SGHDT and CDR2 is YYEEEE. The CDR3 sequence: CASGTYVNYGYTF. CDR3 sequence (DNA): TGTGCCAGCGGGACCTATGTTAACTATGGCTACACCTTC.

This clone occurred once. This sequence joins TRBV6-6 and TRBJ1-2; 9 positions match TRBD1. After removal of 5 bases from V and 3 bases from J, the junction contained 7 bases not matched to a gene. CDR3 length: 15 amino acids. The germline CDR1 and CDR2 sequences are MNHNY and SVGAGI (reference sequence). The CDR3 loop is CASSHRGQGDYGYTF. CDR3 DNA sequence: TGTGCCAGCAGTCACAGGGGGCAAGGCGACTATGGCTACACCTTC.

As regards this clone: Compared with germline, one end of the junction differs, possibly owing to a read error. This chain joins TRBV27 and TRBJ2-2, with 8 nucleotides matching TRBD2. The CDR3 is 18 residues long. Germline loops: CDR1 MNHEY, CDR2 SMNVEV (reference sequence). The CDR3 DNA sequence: TGTGCCGGCAGACCGTTAGCGGGAACCACGCTTAACACCGGGGAGCTGTTTTTT. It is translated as CAGRPLAGTTLNTGELFF.

CDR3 region: CASLRVTEGYGYTF. The CDR3 DNA reads as TGTGCCTCCTTGAGGGTGACGGAGGGCTATGGCTACACCTTC. The chain couples TRBV7-9 to TRBJ1-2; D is unresolved. Between the trimmed V and J ends, which lost 11 bases and 4 bases, there was a span of 20 bases. The CDR3 contains 14 residues. Germline V lookup: CDR1 SEHNR, CDR2 FQNEAQ (reference sequence).

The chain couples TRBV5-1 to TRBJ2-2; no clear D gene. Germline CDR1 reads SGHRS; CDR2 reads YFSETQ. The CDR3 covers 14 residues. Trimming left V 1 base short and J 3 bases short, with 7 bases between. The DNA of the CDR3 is TGCGCCAGCAGCTTGTCGGATTACACCGGGGAGCTGTTTTTT. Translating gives CASSLSDYTGELFF.

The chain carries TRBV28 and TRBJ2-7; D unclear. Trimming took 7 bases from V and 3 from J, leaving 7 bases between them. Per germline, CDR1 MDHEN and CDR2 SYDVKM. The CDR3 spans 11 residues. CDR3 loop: CASTSHYEQYF. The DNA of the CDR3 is TGTGCCAGCACCTCCCACTACGAGCAGTACTTC.

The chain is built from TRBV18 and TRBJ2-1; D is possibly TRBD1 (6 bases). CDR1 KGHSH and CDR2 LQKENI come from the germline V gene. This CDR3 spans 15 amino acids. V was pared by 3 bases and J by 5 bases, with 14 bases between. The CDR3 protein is CASSPQRGKNNEQFF. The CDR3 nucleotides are TGTGCCAGCTCACCCCAGAGGGGGAAAAACAATGAGCAGTTCTTC.

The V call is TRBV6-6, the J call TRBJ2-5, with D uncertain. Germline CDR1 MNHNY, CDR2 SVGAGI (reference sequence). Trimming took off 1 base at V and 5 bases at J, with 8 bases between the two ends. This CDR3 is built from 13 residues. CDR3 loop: CASSYFSRETQYF. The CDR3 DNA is TGTGCCAGCAGTTACTTTTCAAGGGAGACCCAGTACTTC.

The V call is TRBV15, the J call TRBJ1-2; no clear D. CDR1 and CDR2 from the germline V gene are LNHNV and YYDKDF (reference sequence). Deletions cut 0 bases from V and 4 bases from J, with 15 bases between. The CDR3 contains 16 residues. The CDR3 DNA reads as TGTGCCACCAGCAGAGATAGGGAGGGTGGAATCTATGGCTACACCTTC. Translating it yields CATSRDREGGIYGYTF.

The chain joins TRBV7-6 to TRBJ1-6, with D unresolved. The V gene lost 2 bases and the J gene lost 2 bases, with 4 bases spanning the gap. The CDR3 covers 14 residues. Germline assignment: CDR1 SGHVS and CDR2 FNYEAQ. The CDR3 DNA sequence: TGTGCCAGCAGCTTACGGGCCTATAATTCACCCCTCCACTTT. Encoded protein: CASSLRAYNSPLHF. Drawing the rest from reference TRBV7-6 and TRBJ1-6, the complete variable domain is GAGVSQSPRYKVTKRGQDVALRCDPISGHVSLYWYRQALGQGPEFLTYFNYEAQQDKSGLPNDRFSAERPEGSISTLTIQRTEQRDSAMYRCASSLRAYNSPLHFGNGTRLTVT.

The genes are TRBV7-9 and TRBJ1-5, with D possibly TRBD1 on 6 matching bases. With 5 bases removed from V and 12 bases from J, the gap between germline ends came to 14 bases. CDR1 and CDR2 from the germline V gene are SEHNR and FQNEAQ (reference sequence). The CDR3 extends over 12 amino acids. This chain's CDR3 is CASSNSGDIQHF. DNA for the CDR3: TGTGCCAGCAGCAATTCGGGGGACATCCAGCATTTT.

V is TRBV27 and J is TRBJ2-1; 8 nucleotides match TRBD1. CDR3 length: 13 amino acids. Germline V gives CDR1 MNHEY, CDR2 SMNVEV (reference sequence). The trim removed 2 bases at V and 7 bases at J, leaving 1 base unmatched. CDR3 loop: CASSLGQGNEQFF. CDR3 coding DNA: TGTGCCAGCAGTTTAGGACAGGGAAATGAGCAGTTCTTC.

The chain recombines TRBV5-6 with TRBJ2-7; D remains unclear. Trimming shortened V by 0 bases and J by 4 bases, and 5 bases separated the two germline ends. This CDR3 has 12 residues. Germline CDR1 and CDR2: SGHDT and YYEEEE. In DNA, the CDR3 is TGTGCCAGCAGCTTGGCACCGTACGAGCAGTACTTC. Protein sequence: CASSLAPYEQYF.

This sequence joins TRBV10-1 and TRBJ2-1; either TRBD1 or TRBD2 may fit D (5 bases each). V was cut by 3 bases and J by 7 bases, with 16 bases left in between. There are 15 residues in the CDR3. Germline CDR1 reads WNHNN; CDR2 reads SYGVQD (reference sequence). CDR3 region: CASSEWDGGGNEQFF. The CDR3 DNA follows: TGCGCCAGCAGTGAATGGGACGGTGGTGGGAATGAGCAGTTCTTC.

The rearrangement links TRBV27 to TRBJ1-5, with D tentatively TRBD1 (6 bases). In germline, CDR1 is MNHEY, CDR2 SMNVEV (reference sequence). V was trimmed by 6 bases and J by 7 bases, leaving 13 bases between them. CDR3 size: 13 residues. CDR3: CASSRTALQPQHF. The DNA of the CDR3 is TGTGCCAGCAGCCGGACAGCCCTCCAGCCCCAGCATTTT.

The CDR3 sequence is CASSPEGGVLQYF. CDR3 DNA sequence: TGTGCCAGCAGTCCCGAAGGGGGGGTCCTGCAGTACTTC. The chain uses TRBV2 and TRBJ2-7; a possible D gene is TRBD2 (7 bases). The CDR3 sequence is 13 residues long. With 5 bases removed from V and 9 bases from J, the gap between germline ends came to 17 bases. Per the germline V gene, CDR1 is SNHLY and CDR2 is FYNNEI.

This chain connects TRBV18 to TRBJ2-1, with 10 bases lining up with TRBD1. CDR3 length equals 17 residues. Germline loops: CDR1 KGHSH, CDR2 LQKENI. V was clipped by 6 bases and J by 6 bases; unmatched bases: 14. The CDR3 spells CASSPTSGTGVSNEQFF. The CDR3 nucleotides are TGTGCCAGCTCGCCAACCTCCGGGACAGGGGTTTCCAATGAGCAGTTCTTC.